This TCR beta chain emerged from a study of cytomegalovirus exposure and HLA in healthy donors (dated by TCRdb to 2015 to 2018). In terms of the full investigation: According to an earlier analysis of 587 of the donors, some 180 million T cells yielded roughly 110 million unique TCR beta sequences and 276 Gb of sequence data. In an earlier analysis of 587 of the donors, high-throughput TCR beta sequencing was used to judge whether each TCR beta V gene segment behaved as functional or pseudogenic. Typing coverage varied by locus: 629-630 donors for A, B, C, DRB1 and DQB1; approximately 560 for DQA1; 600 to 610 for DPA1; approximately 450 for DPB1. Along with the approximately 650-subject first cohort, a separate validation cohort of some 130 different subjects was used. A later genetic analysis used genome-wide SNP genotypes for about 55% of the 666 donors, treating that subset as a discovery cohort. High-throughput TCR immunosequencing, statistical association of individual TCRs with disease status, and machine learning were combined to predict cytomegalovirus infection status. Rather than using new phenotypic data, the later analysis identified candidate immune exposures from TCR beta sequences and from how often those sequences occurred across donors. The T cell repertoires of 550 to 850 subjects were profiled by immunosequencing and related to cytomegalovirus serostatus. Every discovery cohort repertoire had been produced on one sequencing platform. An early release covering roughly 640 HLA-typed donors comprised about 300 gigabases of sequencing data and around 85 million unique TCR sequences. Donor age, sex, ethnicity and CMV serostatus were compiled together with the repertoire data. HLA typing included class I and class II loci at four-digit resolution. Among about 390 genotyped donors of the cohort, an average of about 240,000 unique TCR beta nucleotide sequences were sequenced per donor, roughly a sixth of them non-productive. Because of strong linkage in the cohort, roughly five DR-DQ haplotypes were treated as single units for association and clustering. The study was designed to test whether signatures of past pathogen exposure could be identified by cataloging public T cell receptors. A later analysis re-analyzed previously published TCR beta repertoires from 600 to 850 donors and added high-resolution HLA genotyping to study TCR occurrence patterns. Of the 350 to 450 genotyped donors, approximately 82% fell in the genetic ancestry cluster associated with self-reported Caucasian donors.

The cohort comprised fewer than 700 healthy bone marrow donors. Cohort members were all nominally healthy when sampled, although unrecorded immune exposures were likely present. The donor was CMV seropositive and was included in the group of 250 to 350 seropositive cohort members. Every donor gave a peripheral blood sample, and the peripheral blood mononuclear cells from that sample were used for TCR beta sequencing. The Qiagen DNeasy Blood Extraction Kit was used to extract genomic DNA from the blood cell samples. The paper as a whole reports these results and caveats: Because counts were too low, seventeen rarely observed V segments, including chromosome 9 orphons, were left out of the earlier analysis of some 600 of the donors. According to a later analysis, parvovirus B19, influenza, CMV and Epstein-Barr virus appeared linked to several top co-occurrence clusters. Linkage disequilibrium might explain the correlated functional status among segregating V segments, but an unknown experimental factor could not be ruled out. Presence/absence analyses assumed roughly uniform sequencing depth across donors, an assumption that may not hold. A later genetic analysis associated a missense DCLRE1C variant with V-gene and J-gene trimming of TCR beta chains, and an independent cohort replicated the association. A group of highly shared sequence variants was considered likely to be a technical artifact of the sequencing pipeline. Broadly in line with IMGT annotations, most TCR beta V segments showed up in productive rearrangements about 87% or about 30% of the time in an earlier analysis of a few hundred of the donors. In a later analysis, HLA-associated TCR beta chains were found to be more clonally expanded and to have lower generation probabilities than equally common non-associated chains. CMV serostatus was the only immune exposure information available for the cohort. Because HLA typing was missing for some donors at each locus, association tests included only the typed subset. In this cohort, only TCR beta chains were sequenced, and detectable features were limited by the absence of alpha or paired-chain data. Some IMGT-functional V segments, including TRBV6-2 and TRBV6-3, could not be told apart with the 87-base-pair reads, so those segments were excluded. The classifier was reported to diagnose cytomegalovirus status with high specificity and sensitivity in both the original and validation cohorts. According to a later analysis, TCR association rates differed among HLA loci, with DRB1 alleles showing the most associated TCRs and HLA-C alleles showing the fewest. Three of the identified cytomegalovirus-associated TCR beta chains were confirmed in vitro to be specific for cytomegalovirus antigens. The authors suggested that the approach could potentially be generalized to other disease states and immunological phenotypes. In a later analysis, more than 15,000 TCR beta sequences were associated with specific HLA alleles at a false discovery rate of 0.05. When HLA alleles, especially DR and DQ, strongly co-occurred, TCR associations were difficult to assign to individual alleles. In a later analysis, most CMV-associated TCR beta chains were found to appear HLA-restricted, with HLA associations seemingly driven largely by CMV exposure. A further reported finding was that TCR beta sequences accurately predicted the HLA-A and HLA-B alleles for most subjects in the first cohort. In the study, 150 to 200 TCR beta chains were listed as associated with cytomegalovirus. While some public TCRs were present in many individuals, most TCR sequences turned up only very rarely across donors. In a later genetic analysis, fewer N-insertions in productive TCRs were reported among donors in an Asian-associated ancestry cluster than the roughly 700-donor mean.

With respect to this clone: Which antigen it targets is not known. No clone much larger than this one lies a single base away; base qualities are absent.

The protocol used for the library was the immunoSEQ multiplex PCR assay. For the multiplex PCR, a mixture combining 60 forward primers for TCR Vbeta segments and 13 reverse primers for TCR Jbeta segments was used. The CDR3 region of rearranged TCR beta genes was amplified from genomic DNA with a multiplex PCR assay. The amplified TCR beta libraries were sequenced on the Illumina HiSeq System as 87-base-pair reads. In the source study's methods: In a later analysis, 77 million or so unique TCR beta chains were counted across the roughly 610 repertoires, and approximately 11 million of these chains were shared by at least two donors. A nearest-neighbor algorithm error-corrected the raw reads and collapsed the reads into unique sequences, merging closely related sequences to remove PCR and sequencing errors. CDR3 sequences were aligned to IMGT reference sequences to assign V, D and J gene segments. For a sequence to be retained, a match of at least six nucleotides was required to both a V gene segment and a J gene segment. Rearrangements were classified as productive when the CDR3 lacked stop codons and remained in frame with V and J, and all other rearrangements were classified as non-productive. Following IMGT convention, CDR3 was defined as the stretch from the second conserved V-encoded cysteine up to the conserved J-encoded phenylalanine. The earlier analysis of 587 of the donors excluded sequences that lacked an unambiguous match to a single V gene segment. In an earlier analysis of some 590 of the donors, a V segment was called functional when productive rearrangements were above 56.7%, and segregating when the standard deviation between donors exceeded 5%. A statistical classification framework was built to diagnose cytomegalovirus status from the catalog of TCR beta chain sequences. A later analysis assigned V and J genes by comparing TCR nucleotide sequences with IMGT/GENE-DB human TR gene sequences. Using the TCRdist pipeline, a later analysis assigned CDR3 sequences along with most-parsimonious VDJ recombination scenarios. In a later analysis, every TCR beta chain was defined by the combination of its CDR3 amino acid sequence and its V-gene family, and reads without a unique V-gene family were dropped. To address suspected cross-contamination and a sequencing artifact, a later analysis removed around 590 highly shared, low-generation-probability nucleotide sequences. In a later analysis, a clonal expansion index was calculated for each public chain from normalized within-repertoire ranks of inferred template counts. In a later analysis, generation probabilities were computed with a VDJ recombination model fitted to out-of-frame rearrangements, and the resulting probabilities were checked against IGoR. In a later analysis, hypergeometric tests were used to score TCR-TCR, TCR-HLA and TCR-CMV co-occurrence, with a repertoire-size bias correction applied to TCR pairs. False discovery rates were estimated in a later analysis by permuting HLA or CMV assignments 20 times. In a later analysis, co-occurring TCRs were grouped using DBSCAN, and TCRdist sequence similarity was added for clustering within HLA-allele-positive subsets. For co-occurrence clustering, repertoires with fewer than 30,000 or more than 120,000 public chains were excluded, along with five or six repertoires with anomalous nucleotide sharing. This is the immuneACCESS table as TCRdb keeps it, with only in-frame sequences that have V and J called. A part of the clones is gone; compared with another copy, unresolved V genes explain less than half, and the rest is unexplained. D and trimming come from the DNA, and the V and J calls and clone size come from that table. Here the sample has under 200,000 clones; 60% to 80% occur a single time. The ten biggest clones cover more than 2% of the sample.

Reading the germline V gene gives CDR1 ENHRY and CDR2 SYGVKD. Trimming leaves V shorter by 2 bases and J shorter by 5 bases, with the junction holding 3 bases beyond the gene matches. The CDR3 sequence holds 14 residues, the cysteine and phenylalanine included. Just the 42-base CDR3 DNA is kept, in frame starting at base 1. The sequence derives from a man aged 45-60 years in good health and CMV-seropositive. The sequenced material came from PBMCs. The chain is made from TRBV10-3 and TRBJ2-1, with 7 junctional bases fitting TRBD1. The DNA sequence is TGTGCCATCAGTGAGGACAGGGTGGACAATGAGCAGTTCTTC. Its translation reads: CAISEDRVDNEQFF.